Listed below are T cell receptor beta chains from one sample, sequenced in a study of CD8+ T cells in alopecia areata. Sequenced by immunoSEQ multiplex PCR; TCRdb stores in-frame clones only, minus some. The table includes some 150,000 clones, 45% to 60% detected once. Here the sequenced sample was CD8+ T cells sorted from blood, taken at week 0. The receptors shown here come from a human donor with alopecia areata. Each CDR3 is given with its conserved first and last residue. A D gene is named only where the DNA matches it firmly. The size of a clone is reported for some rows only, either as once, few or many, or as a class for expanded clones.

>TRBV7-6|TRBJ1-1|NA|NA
CASSLDRNTEAFF
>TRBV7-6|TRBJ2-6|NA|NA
CASSLRDSGANVLTF
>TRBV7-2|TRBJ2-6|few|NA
CASTRSGLRVSGANVLTF
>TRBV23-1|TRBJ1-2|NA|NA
CASSQSNSYGYTF
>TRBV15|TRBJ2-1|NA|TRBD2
CATSSGTSPSNEQFF
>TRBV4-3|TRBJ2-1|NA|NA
CASSQEIGIGVNEQFF
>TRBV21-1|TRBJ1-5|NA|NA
CASSKYGGESNQPQHF
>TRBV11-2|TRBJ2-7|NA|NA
CASRGALYEQYF
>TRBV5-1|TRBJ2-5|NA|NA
CASRYVETQYF
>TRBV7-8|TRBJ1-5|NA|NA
CASSLMRQGGHINQPQHF
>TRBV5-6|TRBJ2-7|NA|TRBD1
CASSLARADRAYEQYF
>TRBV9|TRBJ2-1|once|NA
CASSVASNEQFF
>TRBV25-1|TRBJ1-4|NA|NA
CASSSDIKRSPNEKLFF
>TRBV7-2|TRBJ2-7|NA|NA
CASSLGGTARFGPTVEQYF
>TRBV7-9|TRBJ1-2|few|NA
CASSSQGISYGYTF
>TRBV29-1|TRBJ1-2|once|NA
CSVEWGAGYTF
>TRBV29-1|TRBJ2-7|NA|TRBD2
CSVVQASGGYEQYF
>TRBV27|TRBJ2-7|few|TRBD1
CASSINRGGEQYF
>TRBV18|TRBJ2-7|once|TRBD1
CASSIHQGDYEQYF
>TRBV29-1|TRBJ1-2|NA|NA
CSATTGMKGYTF
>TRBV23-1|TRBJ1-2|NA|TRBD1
CASNRGQGARNYGYTF
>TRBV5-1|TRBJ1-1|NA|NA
CASSVTNHDGNTEAFF
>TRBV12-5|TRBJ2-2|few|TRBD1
CASGLMAGGPGELFF
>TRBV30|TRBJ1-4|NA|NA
CAWSHGRGNEKLFF
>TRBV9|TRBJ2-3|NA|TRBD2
CASSVKRGALTDTQYF
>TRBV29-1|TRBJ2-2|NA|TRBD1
CSVPTTDSDRVNTGELFF
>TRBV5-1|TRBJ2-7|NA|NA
CASSLEGRGNYEQYF
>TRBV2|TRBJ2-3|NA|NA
CASSELPETRDTQYF
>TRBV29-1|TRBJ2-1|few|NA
CSVPSPNEQFF
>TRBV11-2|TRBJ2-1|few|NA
CASSRRGGSDLEQFF
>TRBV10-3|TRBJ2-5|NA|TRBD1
CAIRETGDETQYF
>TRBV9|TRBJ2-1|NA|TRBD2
CASSASGGARDEQFF
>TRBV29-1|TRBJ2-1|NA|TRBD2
CSVEVTSGYNEQFF
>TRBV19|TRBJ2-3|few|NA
CASKGTPADTQYF
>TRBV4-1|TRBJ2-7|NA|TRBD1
CASSQDQTGAYEQYF
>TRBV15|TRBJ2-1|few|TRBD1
CATSSDRDWVFF
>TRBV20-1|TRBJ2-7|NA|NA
CSATSGEQYF
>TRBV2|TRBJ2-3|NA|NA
CASSEGQVADTQYF
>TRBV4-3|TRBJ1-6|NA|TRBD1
CASSQDSGGDSPLHF
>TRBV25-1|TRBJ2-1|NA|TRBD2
CASSERRGGNEQFF
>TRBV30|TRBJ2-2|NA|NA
CAWSGGYTGELFF
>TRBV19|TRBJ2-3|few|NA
CASSIMASDTQYF
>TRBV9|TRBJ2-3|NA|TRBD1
CASSVARGLTDTQYF
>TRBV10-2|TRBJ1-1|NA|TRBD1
CASSDFRDRLNTEAFF
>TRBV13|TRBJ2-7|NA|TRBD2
CASSFGGGSYEQYF
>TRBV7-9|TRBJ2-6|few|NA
CASLASSGANVLTF
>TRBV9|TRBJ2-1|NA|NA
CASSVVAGVNEQFF
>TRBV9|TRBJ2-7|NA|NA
CASSVDDTVYEQYF
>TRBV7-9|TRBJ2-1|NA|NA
CASSYRDGDNEQFF
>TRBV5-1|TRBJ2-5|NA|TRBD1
CASSTKTGEETQYF
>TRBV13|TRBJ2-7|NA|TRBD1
CASSPGQAYEQYF
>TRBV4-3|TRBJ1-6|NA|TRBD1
CASSQETTTGGRFNSPLHF
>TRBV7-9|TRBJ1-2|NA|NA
CASSTDSTNYGYTF
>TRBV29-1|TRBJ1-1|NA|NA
CSVGDEAFF